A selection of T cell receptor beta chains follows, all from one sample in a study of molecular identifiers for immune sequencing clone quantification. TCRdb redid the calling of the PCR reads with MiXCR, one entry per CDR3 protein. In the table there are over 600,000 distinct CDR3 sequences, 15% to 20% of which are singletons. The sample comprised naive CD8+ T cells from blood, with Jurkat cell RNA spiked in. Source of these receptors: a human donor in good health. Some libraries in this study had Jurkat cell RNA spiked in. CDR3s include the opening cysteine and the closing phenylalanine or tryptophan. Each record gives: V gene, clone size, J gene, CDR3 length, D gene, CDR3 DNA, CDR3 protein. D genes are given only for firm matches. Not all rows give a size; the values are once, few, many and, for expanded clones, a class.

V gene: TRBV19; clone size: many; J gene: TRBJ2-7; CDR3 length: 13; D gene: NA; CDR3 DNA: TGTGCCAGTAGTCCTGCGACCGCCTACGAGCAGTACTTC; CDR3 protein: CASSPATAYEQYF
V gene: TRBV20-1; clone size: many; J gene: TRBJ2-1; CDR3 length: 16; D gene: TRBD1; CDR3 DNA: TGCAGTGCTTCCTCGACAGGGCGGCCCTTATACAATGAGCAGTTCTTC; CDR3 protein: CSASSTGRPLYNEQFF
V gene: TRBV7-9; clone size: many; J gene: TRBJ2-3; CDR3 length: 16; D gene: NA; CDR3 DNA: TGTGCCAGCAGCTTCCCGGGAGCTGTTAGACCAGATACGCAGTATTTT; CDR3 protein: CASSFPGAVRPDTQYF
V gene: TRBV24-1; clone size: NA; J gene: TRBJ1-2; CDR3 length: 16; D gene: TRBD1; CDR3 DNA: TGTGCCACCAGTGATGTTGGGACAGGGTCGCGGGATGGCTACACCTTC; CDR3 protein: CATSDVGTGSRDGYTF
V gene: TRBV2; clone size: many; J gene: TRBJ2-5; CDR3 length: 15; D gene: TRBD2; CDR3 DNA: TGTGCCAGCAACCGACTAGCGGGAGGGCAAGAGACCCAGTACTTC; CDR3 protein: CASNRLAGGQETQYF
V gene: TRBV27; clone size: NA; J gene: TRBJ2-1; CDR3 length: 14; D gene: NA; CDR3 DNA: TGTGCCAGCAGTCTCGGGACCTCGGTCCATGAGCAGTTCTTC; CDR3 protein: CASSLGTSVHEQFF
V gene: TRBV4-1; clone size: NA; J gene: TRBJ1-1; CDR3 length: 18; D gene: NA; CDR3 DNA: TGCGCCAGCAGCCAAGCGAGCGGACAGACCATCAGGAACACTGAAGCTTTCTTT; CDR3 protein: CASSQASGQTIRNTEAFF
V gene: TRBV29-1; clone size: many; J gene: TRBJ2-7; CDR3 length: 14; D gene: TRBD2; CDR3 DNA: TGCAGCGTTGAAGGGCGGGGGAGAGCCTACGAGCAGTACTTC; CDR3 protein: CSVEGRGRAYEQYF
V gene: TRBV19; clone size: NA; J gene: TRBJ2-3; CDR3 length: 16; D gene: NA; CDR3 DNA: TGTGCCAGTAGTATAATGTTCCCGGCTAGCACAGATACGCAGTATTTT; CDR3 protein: CASSIMFPASTDTQYF
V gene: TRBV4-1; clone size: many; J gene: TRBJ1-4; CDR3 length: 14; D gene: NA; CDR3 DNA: TGCGCCAGCAGCCATAACAGGGCTGGTGAAAAACTGTTTTTT; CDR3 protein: CASSHNRAGEKLFF
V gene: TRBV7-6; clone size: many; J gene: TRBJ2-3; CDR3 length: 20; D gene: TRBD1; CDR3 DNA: TGTGCCAGCAGCTTAGATGCCCCTCTGGGGGGACAGGAGATAAAAGATACGCAGTATTTT; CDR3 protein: CASSLDAPLGGQEIKDTQYF
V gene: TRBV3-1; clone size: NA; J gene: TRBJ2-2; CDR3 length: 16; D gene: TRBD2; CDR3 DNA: TGTGCCAGCAGCCAAGTACGCGGGGGGGTCACCGGGGAGCTGTTTTTT; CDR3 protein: CASSQVRGGVTGELFF
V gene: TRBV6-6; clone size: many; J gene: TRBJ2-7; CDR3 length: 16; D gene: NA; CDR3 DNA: TGTGCCAGCAGTTACGCCGCGCAGCCCTCCTCCTACGAGCAGTACTTC; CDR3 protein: CASSYAAQPSSYEQYF
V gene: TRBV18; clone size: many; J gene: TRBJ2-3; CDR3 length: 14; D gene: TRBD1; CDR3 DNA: TGTGCCAGCTCAGGACAGGGGAGCACAGATACGCAGTATTTT; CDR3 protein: CASSGQGSTDTQYF
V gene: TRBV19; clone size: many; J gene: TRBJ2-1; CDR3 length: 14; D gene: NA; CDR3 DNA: TGTGCCAGTAGTATTGACCCTATCCCCCATGAGCAGTTCTTC; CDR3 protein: CASSIDPIPHEQFF
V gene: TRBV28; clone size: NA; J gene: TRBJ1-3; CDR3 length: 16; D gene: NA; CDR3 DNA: TGTGCCAGCAGTTCGCCGAGGATGGACCCTGGAAACACCATATATTTT; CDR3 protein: CASSSPRMDPGNTIYF
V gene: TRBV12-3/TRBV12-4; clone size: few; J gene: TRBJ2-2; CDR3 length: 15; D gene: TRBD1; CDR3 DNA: TGTGCCAGCAGTGGGGGACAGGTTAACACCGGGGAGCTGTTTTTT; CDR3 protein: CASSGGQVNTGELFF
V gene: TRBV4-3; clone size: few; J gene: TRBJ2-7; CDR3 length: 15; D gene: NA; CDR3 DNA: TGCGCCAGCAGCCAAGATCGTTTCCGGGGCTACGAGCAGTACTTC; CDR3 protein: CASSQDRFRGYEQYF
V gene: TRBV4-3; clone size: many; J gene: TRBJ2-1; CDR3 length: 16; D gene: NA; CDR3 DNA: TGCGCCAGCAGCCAAGAGAAGGGGGTCGACTACAATGAGCAGTTCTTC; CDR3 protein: CASSQEKGVDYNEQFF
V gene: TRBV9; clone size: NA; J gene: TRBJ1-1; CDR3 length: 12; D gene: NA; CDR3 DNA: TGTGCCAGCAGCGTAGTTGGGTGGGAAGCCTTCTTT; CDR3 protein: CASSVVGWEAFF
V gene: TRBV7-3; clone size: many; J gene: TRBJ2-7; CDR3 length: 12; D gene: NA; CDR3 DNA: TGTGCCAGCAGCTTAGGAGACGGCGAGCAGTACTTC; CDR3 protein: CASSLGDGEQYF
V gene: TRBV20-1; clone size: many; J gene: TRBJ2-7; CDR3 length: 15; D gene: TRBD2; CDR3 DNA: TGCAGTGCTGGAAGACTAGCGGGAGGTATCTACGAGCAGTACTTC; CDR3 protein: CSAGRLAGGIYEQYF
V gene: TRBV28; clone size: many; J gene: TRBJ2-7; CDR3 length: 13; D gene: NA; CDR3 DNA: TGTGCCAGCAGCCGAGACTCGGACTACGAGCAGTACTTC; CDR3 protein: CASSRDSDYEQYF
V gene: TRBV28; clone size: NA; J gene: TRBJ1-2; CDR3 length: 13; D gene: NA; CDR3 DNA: TGTGCCAGCAGTTTAGAACAGTACTATGGCTACACCTTC; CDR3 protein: CASSLEQYYGYTF
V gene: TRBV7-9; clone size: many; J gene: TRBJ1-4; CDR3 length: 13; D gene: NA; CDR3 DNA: TGTGCCAGCAGCGGGGTGACTTGGGAAAAACTGTTTTTT; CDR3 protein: CASSGVTWEKLFF
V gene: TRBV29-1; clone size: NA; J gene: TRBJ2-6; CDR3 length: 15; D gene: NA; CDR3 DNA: TGCAGCGCCTTTGAAGGACAGTCTGGGGCCAACGTCCTGACTTTC; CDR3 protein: CSAFEGQSGANVLTF
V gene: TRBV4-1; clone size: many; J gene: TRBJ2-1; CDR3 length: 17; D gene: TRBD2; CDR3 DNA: TGCGCCAGCAGCCAAGATGAAGGGACTAGTATGTTCGATGAGCAGTTCTTC; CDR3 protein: CASSQDEGTSMFDEQFF
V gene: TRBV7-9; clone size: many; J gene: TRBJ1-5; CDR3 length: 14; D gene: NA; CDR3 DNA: TGTGCCAGCAGCTCGTTGGGGGAAGAGCAGCCCCAGCATTTT; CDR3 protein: CASSSLGEEQPQHF
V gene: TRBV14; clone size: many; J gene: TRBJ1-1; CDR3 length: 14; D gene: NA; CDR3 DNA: TGTGCCAGCAGCCAAGAGGCAGTGAACACTGAAGCTTTCTTT; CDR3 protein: CASSQEAVNTEAFF
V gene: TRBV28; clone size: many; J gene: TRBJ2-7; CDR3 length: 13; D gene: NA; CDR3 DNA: TGTGCCAGCAGTTTATTTCAGGGTGGAGAGCAGTACTTC; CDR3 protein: CASSLFQGGEQYF
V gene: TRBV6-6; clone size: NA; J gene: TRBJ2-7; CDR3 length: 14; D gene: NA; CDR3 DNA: TGTGCCAGCAGTTACGATACAGGTACTTACGAGCAGTACTTC; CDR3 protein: CASSYDTGTYEQYF
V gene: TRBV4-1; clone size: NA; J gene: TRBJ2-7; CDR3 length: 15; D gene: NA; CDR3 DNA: TGCGCCAGCAGCCAAGAAACGGTGTCCTCCTACGAGCAGTACTTC; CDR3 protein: CASSQETVSSYEQYF
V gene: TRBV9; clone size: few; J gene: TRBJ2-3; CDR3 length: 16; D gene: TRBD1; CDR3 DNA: TGTGCCAGCAGCCACAGACAGGGCCGGAGCACAGATACGCAGTATTTT; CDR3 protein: CASSHRQGRSTDTQYF
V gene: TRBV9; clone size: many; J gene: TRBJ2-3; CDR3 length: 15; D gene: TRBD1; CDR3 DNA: TGTGCCAGCAGCGTAGTCGGTCAGGGGGCAGATACGCAGTATTTT; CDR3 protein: CASSVVGQGADTQYF
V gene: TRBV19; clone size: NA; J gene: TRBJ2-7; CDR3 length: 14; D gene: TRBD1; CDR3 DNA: TGTGCCAGTAGCGCAGGGACAGGGAGTTACGAGCAGTGCTTC; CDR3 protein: CASSAGTGSYEQCF
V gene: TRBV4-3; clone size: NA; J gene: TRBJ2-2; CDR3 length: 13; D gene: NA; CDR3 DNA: TGCGCCAGCAGCCCCTCTCAATCCGGGGAGCTGTTTTTT; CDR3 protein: CASSPSQSGELFF
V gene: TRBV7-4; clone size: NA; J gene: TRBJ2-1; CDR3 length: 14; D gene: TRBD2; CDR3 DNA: TGTGCCAGCAGCGCTAGCGGGAGTTACCATGAGCAGTTCTTC; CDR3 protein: CASSASGSYHEQFF
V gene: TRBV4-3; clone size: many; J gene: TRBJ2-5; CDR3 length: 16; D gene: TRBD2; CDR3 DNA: TGCGCCAGCAGCCAAGAAGCGGGAGGTTATCAAGAGACCCAGTACTTC; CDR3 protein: CASSQEAGGYQETQYF
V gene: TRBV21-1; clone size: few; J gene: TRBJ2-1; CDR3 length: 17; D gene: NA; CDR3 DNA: TGTGCCAGCAGCAAGGAGGAGAGGGACGCGATAAACAATGAGCAGTTCTTC; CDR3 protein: CASSKEERDAINNEQFF
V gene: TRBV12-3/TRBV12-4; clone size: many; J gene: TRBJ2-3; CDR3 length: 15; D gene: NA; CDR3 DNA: TGTGCCAGCAGTTTGACACCCTGGGGCGCAGATACGCAGTATTTT; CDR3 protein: CASSLTPWGADTQYF
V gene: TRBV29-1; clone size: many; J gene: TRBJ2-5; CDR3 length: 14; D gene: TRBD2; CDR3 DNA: TGCAGCGTTCTCTCTAGCGGGATCTACGAGACCCAGTACTTC; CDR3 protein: CSVLSSGIYETQYF
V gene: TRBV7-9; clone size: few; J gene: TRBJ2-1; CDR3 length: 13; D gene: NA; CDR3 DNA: TGTGCCAGCAGCTCGACTAGTAAGCTTGAGCAGTTCTTC; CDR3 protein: CASSSTSKLEQFF
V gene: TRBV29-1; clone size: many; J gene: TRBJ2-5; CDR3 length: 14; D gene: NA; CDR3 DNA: TGCAGCGTCCTCAGTCTGGGTGAGGGAGAGACCCAGTACTTC; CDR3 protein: CSVLSLGEGETQYF
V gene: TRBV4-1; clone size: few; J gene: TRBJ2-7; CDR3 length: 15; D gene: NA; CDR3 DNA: TGCGCCAGCAGCCAAGGTCCAGGGTACCCCCACGAGCAGTACTTC; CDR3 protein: CASSQGPGYPHEQYF
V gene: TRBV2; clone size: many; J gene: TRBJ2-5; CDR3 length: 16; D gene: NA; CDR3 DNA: TGTGCCAGCAGCATCCGGGACGAGTCGTACCAAGAGACCCAGTACTTC; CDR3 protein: CASSIRDESYQETQYF
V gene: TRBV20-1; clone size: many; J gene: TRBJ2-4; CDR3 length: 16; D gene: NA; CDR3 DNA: TGCAGTGCTAGAGATCGGGCCCATATAGCCAAAAACATTCAGTACTTC; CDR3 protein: CSARDRAHIAKNIQYF
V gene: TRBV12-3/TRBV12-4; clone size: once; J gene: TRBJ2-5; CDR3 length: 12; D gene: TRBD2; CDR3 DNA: TGTGCCAGTGGGGGGGGGAAAGAGATCCAGTACTTC; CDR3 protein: CASGGGKEIQYF
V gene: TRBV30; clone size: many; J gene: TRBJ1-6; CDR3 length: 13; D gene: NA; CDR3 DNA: TGTGCCTGGAGTCCTACATCGGATTCACCCCTCCACTTT; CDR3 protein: CAWSPTSDSPLHF
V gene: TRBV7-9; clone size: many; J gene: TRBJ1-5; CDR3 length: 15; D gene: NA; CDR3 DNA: TGTGCCAGCAGCCCCCCCGGCAGGGTTGATCAGCCCCAGCATTTT; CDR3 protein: CASSPPGRVDQPQHF
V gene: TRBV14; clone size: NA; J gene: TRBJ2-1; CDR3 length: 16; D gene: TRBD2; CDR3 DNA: TGTGCCAGCAGCCCGACGGGAGGGACTCTCTACAATGAGCAGTTCTTC; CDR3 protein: CASSPTGGTLYNEQFF
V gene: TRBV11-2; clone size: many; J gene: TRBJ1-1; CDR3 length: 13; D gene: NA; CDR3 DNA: TGTGCCAGCAGCGTATATGGGAGGTATGAAGCTTTCTTT; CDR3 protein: CASSVYGRYEAFF
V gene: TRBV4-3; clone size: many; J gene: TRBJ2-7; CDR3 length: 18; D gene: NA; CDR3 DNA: TGCGCCAGCAGCCAGGGTCCGATCAGCACCCCCAGCTCCTACGAGCAGTACTTC; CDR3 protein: CASSQGPISTPSSYEQYF
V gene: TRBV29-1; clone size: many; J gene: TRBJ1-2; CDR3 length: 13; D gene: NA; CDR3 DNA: TGCAGCGTTGAAGATTGGGGGCCCCGCCACTACACCTTC; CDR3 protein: CSVEDWGPRHYTF
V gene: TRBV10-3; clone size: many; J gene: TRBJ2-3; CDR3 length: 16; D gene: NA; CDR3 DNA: TGTGCCATCAGTGGCTCTAGCGTACCCTACACAGATACGCAGTATTTT; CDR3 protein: CAISGSSVPYTDTQYF